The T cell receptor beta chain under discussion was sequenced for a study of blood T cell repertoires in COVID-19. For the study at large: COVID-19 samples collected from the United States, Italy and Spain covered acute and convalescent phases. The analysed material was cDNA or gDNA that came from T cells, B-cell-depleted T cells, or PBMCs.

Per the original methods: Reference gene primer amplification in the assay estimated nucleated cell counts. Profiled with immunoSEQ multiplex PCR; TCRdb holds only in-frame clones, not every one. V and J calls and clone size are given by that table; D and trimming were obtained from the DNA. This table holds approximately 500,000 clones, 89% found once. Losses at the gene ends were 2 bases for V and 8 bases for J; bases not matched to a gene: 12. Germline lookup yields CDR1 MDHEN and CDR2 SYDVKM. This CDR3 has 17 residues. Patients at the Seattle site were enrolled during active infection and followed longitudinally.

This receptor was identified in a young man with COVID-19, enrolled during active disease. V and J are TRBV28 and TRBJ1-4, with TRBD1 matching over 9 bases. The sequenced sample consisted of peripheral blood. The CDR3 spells CASSLHQAGQGSEKLFF. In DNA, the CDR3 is TGTGCCAGCAGTTTACATCAAGCGGGACAGGGAAGCGAAAAACTGTTTTTT.